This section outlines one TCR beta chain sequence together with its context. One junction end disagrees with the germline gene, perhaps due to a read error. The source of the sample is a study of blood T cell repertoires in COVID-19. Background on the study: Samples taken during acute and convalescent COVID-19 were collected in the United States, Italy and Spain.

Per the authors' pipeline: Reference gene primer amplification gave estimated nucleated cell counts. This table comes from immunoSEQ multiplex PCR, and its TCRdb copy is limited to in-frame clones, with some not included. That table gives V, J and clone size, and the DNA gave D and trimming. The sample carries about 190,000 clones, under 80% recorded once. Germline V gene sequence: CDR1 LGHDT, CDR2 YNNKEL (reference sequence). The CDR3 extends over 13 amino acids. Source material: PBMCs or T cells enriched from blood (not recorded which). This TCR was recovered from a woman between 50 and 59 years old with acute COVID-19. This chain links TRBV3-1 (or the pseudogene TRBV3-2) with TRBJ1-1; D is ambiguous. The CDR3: CASSPPGYPEAFF. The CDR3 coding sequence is TGTGCCAGCAGCCCCCCGGGGTACCCTGAGGCTTTCTTT.